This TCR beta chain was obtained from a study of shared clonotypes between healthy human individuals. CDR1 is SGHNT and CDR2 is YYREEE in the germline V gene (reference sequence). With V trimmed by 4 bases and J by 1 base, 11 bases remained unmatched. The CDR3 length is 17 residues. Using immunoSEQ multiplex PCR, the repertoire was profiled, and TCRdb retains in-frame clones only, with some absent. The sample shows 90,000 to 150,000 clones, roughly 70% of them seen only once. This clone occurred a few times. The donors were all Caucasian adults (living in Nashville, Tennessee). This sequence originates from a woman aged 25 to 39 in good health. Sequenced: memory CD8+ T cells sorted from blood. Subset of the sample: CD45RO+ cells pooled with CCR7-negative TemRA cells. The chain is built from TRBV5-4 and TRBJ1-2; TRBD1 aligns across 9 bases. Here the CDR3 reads CASSVHRGRRGNYGYTF. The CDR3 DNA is TGTGCCAGCAGCGTCCACAGGGGGCGTAGGGGTAACTATGGCTACACCTTC. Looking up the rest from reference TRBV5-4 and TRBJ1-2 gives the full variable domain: ETGVTQSPTHLIKTRGQQVTLRCSSQSGHNTVSWYQQALGQGPQFIFQYYREEENGRGNFPPRFSGLQFPNYSSELNVNALELDDSALYLCASSVHRGRRGNYGYTFGSGTRLTVV.